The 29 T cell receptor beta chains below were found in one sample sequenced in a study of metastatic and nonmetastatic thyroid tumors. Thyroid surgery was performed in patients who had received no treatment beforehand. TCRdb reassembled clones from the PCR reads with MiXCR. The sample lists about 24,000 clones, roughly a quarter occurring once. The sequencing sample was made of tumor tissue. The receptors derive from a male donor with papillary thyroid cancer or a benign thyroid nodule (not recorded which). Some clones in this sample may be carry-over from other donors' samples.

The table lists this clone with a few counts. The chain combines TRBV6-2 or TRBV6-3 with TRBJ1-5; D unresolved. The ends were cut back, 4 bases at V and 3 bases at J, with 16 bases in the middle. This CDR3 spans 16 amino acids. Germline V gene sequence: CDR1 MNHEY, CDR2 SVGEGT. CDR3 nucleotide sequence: TGTGCCAGCAGTTTCCGCATAGGAGCCCCCAATCAGCCCCAGCATTTT. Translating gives CASSFRIGAPNQPQHF.

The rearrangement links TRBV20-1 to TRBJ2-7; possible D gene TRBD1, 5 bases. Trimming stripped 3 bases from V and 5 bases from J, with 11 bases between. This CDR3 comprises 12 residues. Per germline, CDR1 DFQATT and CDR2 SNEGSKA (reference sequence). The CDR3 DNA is TGCAGTGCTAGGTATGGGGCCAACGAGCAGTACTTC. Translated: CSARYGANEQYF.

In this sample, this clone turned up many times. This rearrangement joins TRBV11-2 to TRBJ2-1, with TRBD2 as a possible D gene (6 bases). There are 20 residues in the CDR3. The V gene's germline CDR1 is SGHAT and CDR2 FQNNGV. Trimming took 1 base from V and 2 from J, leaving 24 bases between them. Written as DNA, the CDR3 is TGTGCCAGCAGCTTAGGATCAGGCGGGGCACAAAGGTACCCCTACAATGAGCAGTTCTTC. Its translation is CASSLGSGGAQRYPYNEQFF.

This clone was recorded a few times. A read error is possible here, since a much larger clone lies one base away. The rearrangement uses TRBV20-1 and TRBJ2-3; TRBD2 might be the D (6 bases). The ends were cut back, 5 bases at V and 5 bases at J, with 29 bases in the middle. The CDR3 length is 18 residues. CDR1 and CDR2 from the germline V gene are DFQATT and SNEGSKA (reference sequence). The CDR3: CSAPVTPVLAGGEDTQYF. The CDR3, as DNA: TGCAGTGCTCCCGTAACACCGGTACTAGCCGGAGGGGAAGATACGCAGTATTTT.

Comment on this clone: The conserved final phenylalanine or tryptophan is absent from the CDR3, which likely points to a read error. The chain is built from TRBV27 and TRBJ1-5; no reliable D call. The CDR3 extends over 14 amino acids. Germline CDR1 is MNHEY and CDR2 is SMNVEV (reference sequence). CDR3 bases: TGTCCCAGCGGAACTAATATTAGCAATCAGCCCCAGCATTTA. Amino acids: CPSGTNISNQPQHL.

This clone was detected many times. Written as DNA, the CDR3 is TGTGCCAGCAGCGTAGATGGGTTGAGGACAGACGAGCAGTACTTC. This translates into CASSVDGLRTDEQYF. The chain links TRBV9 to TRBJ2-7, with D maybe TRBD1 (6 bases). Germline CDR1 is SGDLS and CDR2 is YYNGEE. The CDR3 contains 15 residues. V was cut by 0 bases and J by 5 bases, with 15 bases left in between.

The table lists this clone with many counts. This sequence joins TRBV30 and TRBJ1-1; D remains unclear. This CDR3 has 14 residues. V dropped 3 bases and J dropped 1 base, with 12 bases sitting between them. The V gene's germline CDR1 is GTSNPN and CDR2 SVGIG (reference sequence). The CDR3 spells CAWRNPGTNTEAFF. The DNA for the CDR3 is TGTGCCTGGAGAAATCCGGGAACGAACACTGAAGCTTTCTTT.

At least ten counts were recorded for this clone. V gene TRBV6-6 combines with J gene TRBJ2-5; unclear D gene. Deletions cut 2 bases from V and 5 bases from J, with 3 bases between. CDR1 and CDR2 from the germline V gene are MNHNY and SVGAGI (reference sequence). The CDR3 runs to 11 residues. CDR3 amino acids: CASSYMETQYF. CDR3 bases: TGTGCCAGCAGTTACATGGAGACCCAGTACTTC.

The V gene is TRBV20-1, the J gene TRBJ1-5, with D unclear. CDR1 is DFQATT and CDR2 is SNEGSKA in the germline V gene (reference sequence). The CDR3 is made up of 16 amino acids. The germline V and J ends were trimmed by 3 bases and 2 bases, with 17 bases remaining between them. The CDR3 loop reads CSARSHPPRGNQPQHF. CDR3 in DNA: TGCAGTGCTAGGTCTCATCCACCTCGAGGCAATCAGCCCCAGCATTTT.

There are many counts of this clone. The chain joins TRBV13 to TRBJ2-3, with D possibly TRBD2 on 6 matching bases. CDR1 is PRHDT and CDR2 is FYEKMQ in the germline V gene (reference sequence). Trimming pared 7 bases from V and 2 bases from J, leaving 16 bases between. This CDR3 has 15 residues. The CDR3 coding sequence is TGTGCCAGCAAAGCCCGGGAGTTGAACACAGATACGCAGTATTTT. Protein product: CASKARELNTDTQYF.

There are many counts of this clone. As DNA, the CDR3 is TGTGCCAGCAGCCCTCAAGAGACCCAGTACTTC. It specifies CASSPQETQYF. V gene TRBV7-9 combines with J gene TRBJ2-5; D is unresolved. Trimming cost V 5 bases and J 2 bases, with 3 bases left between them. Germline CDR1 and CDR2: SEHNR and FQNEAQ (reference sequence). The length of the CDR3 is 11 residues.

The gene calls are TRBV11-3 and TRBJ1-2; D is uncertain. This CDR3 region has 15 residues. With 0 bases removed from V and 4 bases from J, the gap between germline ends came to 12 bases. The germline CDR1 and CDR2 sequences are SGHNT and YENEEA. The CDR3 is CASSLDRGSGYGYTF. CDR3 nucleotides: TGTGCCAGCAGCTTAGATCGAGGTAGCGGCTATGGCTACACCTTC. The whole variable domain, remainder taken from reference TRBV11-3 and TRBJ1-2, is EAGVVQSPRYKIIEKKQPVAFWCNPISGHNTLYWYLQNLGQGPELLIRYENEEAVDDSQLPKDRFSAERLKGVDSTLKIQPAELGDSAVYLCASSLDRGSGYGYTFGSGTRLTVV.

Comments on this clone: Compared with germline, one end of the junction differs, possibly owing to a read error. CDR3 DNA sequence: TGTGCCAGCAGCCCCCGTATGGCCTACGAGCAGTACTTC. Residues: CASSPRMAYEQYF. The chain links TRBV5-1 to TRBJ2-7; D remains unclear. This CDR3 is 13 amino acids long. The V gene's germline CDR1 is SGHRS and CDR2 YFSETQ.

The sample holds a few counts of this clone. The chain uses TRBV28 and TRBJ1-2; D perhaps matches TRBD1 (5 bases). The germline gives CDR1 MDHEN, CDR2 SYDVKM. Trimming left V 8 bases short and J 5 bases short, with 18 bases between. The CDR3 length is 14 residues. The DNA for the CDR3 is TGTGCCAGCCACAAAATGGCATGGACATATGGCTACACCTTC. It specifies CASHKMAWTYGYTF.

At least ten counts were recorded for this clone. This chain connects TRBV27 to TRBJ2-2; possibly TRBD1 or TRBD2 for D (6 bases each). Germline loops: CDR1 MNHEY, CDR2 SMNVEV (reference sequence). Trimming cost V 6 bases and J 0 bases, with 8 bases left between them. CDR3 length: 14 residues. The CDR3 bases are TGTGCCAGCAGGCGGGACACGAACACCGGGGAGCTGTTTTTT. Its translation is CASRRDTNTGELFF.

CDR3 DNA: TGCGCCAGCAGCTTGGGACAGCGGAACACTGAAGCTTTCTTT. Protein: CASSLGQRNTEAFF. J is TRBJ1-1 and V is TRBV5-1, with a possible D match to TRBD1 (5 bases). The CDR3 loop spans 14 amino acids. V lost 0 bases and J 1 base, leaving 7 bases between the germline ends. The V gene's germline CDR1 is SGHRS and CDR2 YFSETQ.

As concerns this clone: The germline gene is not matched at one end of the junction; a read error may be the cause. The CDR3, as DNA: TGCAGTGCTACCCCCCTTTATCTCACCCACGAGCAGGACTTC. Its protein product is CSATPLYLTHEQDF. The chain is built from TRBV20-1 and TRBJ2-7, with no clear D. Germline V CDR1 and CDR2: DFQATT, SNEGSKA (reference sequence). CDR3 length equals 14 residues.

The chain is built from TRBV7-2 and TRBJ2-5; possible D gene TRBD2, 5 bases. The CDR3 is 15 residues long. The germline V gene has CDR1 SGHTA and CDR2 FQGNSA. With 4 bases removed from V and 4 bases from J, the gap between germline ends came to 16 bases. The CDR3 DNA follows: TGTGCCAGCAGCTCCCCCGGGGAGCGCCTAGAGACCCAGTACTTC. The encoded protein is CASSSPGERLETQYF.

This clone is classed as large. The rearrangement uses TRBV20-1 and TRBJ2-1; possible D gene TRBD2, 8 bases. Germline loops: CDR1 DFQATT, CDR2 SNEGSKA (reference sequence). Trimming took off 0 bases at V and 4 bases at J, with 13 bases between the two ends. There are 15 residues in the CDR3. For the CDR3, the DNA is TGCAGTGCTAGAGATAGCGGGACAGTATACAATGAGCAGTTCTTC. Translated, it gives CSARDSGTVYNEQFF.

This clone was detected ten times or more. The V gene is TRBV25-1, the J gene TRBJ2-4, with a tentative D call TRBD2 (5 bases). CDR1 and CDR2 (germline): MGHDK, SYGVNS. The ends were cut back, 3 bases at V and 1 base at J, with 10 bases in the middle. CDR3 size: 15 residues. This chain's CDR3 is CASSDGSAAKNIQYF. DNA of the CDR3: TGTGCCAGCAGTGATGGTAGCGCCGCCAAAAACATTCAGTACTTC.

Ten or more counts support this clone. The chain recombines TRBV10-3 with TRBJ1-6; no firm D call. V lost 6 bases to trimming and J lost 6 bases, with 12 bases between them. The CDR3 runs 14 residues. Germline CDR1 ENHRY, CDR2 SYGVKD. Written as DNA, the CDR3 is TGTGCCATCAGGCTAGCTGAGGCTAATTCACCCCTCCACTTT. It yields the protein CAIRLAEANSPLHF.

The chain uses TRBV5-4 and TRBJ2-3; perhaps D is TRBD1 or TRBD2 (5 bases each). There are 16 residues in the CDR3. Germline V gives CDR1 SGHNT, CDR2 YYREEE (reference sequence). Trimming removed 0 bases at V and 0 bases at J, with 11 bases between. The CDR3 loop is CASSLAWGPSTDTQYF. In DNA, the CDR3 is TGTGCCAGCAGCTTGGCTTGGGGACCTAGCACAGATACGCAGTATTTT.

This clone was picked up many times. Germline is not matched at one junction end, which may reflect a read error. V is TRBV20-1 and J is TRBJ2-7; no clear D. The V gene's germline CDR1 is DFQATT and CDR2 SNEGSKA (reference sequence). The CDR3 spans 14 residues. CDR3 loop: CSARGEYSSYEQYF. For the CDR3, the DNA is TGCAGTGCCAGAGGCGAGTATAGCTCCTACGAGCAGTACTTC.

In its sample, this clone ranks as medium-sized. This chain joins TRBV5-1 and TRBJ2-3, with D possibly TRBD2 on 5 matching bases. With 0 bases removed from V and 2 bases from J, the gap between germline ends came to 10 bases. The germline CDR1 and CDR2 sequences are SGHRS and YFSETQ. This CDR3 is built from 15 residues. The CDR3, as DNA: TGCGCCAGCAGCTTGGCACTAGAAGTCACAGATACGCAGTATTTT. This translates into CASSLALEVTDTQYF.

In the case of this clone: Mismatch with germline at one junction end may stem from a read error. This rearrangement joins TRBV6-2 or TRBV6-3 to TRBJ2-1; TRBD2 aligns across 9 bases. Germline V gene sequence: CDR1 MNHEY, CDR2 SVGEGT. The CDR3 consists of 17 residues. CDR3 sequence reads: CASIPRLAANSYNEQFF. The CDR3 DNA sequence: TGTGCTAGCATCCCCAGACTAGCGGCAAACTCCTACAATGAGCAGTTCTTC.

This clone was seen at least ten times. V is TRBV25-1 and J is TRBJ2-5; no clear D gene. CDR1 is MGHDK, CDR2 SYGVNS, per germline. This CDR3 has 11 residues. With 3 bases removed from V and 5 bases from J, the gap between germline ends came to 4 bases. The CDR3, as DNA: TGTGCCAGCAGTGAGTGGGAGACCCAGTACTTC. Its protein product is CASSEWETQYF.

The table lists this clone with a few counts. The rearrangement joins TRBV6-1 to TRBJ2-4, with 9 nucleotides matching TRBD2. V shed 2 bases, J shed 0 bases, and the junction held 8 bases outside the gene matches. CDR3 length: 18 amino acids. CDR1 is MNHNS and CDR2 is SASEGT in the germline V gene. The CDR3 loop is CASSERTSATLAKNIQYF. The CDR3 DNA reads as TGTGCCAGCAGTGAACGGACTAGCGCAACGCTAGCCAAAAACATTCAGTACTTC.

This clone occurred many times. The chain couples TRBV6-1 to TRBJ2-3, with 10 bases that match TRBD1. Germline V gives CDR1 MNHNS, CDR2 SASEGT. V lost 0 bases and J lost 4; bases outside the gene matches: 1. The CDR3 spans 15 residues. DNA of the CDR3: TGTGCCAGCAGTGAAGCGACAGGGGGCGCAGATACGCAGTATTTT. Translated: CASSEATGGADTQYF.

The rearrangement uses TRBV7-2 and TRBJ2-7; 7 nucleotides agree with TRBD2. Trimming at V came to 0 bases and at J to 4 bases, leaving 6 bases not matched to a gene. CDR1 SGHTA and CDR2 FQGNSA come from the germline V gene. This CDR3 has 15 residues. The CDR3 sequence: CASSLAGGRRYEQYF. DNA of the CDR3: TGTGCCAGCAGCTTAGCCGGCGGGAGACGGTACGAGCAGTACTTC.